This record concerns one TCR delta chain sequence. Its antigen is unknown. A far larger clone differs by one base, so this is likely a read error. The sample contains more than one DNA sequence encoding this CDR3. Flow sorting of PBMC yielded separate Vgamma9/Vdelta2+ and Vdelta2-negative gammadelta T cell populations for bulk repertoire analysis. This record belongs to a study of γδ T cells in repeated Plasmodium falciparum infection. Overall study results and limits: Malian children's Vdelta2-negative repertoires appeared more expanded and less diverse than Australians'.

TCRdb processed the multiplex PCR reads again with the CATT caller. Of roughly 93,000 delta-chain clones in the sample, more than 0.85% are singletons; the top ten hold around 9.6%. The CDR3 is 21 amino acids. In germline, CDR1 is TSWWSYY, CDR2 QGS. V trimming: 1 base; J trimming: 0 bases; junction bases outside the gene matches: 16. The genes are TRDV1 and TRDJ1; 11 nucleotides match TRDD3. No J gene is reported in TCRdb; it was inferred here by comparing the DNA with germline. This TCR came from a pool of human donors (malaria-infected and uninfected, not separated). The sample was gamma-delta T cells from blood. CDR3 in amino acids: CALGERIRYWGISSYTDKLIF. CDR3 bases: TGTGCTCTTGGGGAACGGATCCGGTACTGGGGGATAAGCTCTTACACCGATAAACTCATCTTT.